This TCR beta chain emerged from a study of T cells in tumors after PD-1 blockade. About the study: Treatment was either pembrolizumab 200 mg every 3 weeks or cemiplimab 350 mg every 2 weeks. Daily vismodegib 150 mg continued in a subset of anti-PD-1-treated patients. Points from the study as a whole: Blood contained roughly two fifths of the tumor's TCR clonotypes.

The CDR3 totals 10 residues. Germline-derived CDR1 and CDR2 are SQVTM and ANQGSEA. Trimming left V 6 bases short and J 5 bases short, with 5 bases between. Some clones are missing from TCRdb's copy, which holds only in-frame ones; the method was immunoSEQ multiplex PCR. The table records under 40,000 clones, approximately 70% of them present only once. As to this clone: Antigen unknown.

The specimen comprised PBMCs, sampled after anti-PD-1 treatment. This chain joins TRBV29-1 and TRBJ2-1, with D perhaps matching TRBD2 (5 bases). The sequence was collected from a human donor with basal cell carcinoma. This CDR3 is CSVGDNEQFF. The CDR3 nucleotides read TGCAGCGTGGGAGACAATGAGCAGTTCTTC.